These 31 T cell receptor beta chains came from one sample sequenced in a study of naive and memory T cell subsets. Study results and caveats: Naive repertoires, especially CD8, held a few larger clonotypes, possibly memory cells re-expressing CD45RA.

Their recognized antigens are unknown. The beta constant-region primer was an equimolar mix of two oligonucleotides covering TRBC1 and TRBC2. The ligated cDNA underwent four PCR rounds using SP2 and nested alpha and beta constant-region primers. Each CDR3 protein is one row after TCRdb ran MiXCR on the UMI-ligation and nested PCR reads. The table includes approximately 150,000 distinct CDR3 sequences, about 20% detected once. The sample consisted of naive CD8+ T cells from blood. The receptors shown here come from a human donor in good health.

This sequence joins TRBV5-5 and TRBJ2-1; TRBD2 might be the D (7 bases). Germline loops: CDR1 SGHKS, CDR2 YYEKEE (reference sequence). The CDR3 contains 15 residues. With 3 bases removed from V and 3 bases from J, the gap between germline ends came to 13 bases. The CDR3 loop is CASSYREGLYNEQFF. DNA for the CDR3: TGTGCCAGCAGCTACAGGGAGGGCCTCTACAATGAGCAGTTCTTC.

This clonotype has only a few counts. The chain uses TRBV7-6 and TRBJ2-3; no definite D call. Deletions cut 5 bases from V and 5 bases from J, with 8 bases between. CDR3 length: 12 amino acids. Germline lookup yields CDR1 SGHVS and CDR2 FNYEAQ. DNA for the CDR3: TGTGCCAGCAGCCGCGAAGGAGATACGCAGTATTTT. Protein product: CASSREGDTQYF.

This clonotype was counted a single time. The rearrangement links TRBV5-1 to TRBJ2-1, with a tentative D call TRBD2 (6 bases). CDR1 SGHRS and CDR2 YFSETQ come from the germline V gene. The CDR3 runs to 16 residues. Trimming cost V 2 bases and J 0 bases, with 12 bases left between them. The CDR3: CASSFLAESSYNEQFF. The CDR3 coding sequence is TGCGCCAGCAGCTTTTTAGCGGAGAGCTCCTACAATGAGCAGTTCTTC.

This clonotype was observed many times. The chain is built from TRBV4-1 and TRBJ1-1, with TRBD1 identical over 10 bases. The V and J ends lost 4 bases and 0 bases, in that order; junction bases with no gene match: 5. This CDR3 has 16 amino acids. The germline V gene encodes CDR1 MGHRA and CDR2 YSYEKL. The CDR3, as DNA: TGCGCCAGCAGCCTGGGACAGGGGATAATGAACACTGAAGCTTTCTTT. Encoded protein: CASSLGQGIMNTEAFF.

The chain carries TRBV7-8 and TRBJ2-1; D is unclear. The CDR3 sequence is 12 residues long. Germline assignment: CDR1 SGHVS and CDR2 FQNEAQ. Trimming shortened V by 1 base and J by 8 bases, and 6 bases separated the two germline ends. CDR3 coding DNA: TGTGCCAGCAGCTTAGACCCTTATGAGCAGTTCTTC. It is translated as CASSLDPYEQFF.

This clonotype has just a few counts. J is TRBJ1-2 and V is TRBV28; unclear D gene. V was cut by 6 bases and J by 4 bases, with 12 bases left in between. The CDR3 spans 13 residues. CDR1 is MDHEN, CDR2 SYDVKM, per germline. CDR3 in DNA: TGTGCCAGCAGCTACGCAAGAATCTATGGCTACACCTTC. Amino acids: CASSYARIYGYTF.

This clonotype was seen a few times. This chain links TRBV18 with TRBJ2-5; TRBD1 matches at 11 bases. The CDR3 has 16 amino acids. The V gene's germline CDR1 is KGHSH and CDR2 LQKENI. V lost 3 bases, J lost 5 bases, and 8 bases stayed unmatched. This CDR3 reads CASSPPRTGGWETQYF. For the CDR3, the DNA is TGTGCCAGCTCACCTCCGCGGACAGGGGGCTGGGAGACCCAGTACTTC.

This chain connects TRBV28 to TRBJ2-1, with TRBD1 as a possible D gene (6 bases). The germline gives CDR1 MDHEN, CDR2 SYDVKM. The CDR3 loop spans 15 amino acids. Trimming removed 3 bases at V and 4 bases at J, with 13 bases between. CDR3 loop: CASSFLRQEYNEQFF. The CDR3 nucleotides read TGTGCCAGCAGTTTTTTGCGACAGGAATACAATGAGCAGTTCTTC.

This clonotype was observed at least ten times. This chain joins TRBV29-1 and TRBJ2-7; D not resolved. Germline loops: CDR1 SQVTM, CDR2 ANQGSEA. V was clipped by 5 bases and J by 6 bases, with 8 bases between them. This CDR3 has 10 amino acids. This CDR3 is CSVLAGEQYF. The CDR3 DNA sequence: TGCAGCGTTTTAGCTGGCGAGCAGTACTTC.

This clonotype has a handful of counts. The chain combines TRBV4-1 with TRBJ1-3, with D possibly being TRBD1 (5 bases). CDR3 length: 16 residues. V lost 0 bases and J lost 4, with 13 bases in between. Germline loops: CDR1 MGHRA, CDR2 YSYEKL. The CDR3 protein is CASSQDWQGAGNTIYF. CDR3 in DNA: TGCGCCAGCAGCCAAGATTGGCAGGGCGCGGGAAACACCATATATTTT.

V usage is TRBV6-5 and J usage is TRBJ2-6; no reliable D call. V gave up 4 bases and J gave up 5 bases, with 12 bases separating them. The germline V gene encodes CDR1 MNHEY and CDR2 SVGAGI. This CDR3 contains 15 residues. DNA for the CDR3: TGTGCCAGCAGTTTGGACGGATTTCGGGCCAACGTCCTGACTTTC. Its translation is CASSLDGFRANVLTF.

This clonotype was counted between two and nine times. The rearrangement uses TRBV19 and TRBJ1-1, with D perhaps TRBD1 (6 bases). Trimming pared 7 bases from V and 7 bases from J, leaving 22 bases between. Germline V gives CDR1 LNHDA, CDR2 SQIVND (reference sequence). CDR3 length: 15 amino acids. The chain's CDR3 is CASTDEGGGNDEAFF. The DNA for the CDR3 is TGTGCCAGTACCGACGAAGGGGGAGGAAATGATGAAGCTTTCTTT.

The CDR3 sequence is CASMGTGVDYGYTF. The CDR3 nucleotides are TGTGCCAGCATGGGGACAGGGGTGGACTATGGCTACACCTTC. The V gene is TRBV28, the J gene TRBJ1-2, with TRBD1 matching 10 bases. Per the germline V gene, CDR1 is MDHEN and CDR2 is SYDVKM. V trimming: 7 bases; J trimming: 3 bases; junction bases outside the gene matches: 5. There are 14 residues in the CDR3.

This clonotype turned up a few times. The J gene is TRBJ2-7, the V gene TRBV28; a possible D gene is TRBD1 (6 bases). V shed 6 bases and J shed 5 bases, with 14 bases lying between them. The CDR3 runs 13 residues. Germline V gene sequence: CDR1 MDHEN, CDR2 SYDVKM. CDR3 residues: CASSIRQENEQYF. DNA of the CDR3: TGTGCCAGCAGCATACGACAGGAAAACGAGCAGTACTTC.

The table lists this clonotype with a few counts. The CDR3 is CASSQDQGALMKNIQYF. The CDR3 nucleotides are TGTGCCAGCAGCCAAGATCAGGGGGCATTAATGAAAAACATTCAGTACTTC. This chain uses TRBV3-1 with TRBJ2-4, with 8 bases fitting TRBD1. Germline V gene data show CDR1 as LGHDT and CDR2 as YNNKEL (reference sequence). The V segment lost 0 bases and the J segment 4 bases; nucleotides outside the gene matches: 8. The CDR3 has 17 residues.

The V and J genes are TRBV10-3 and TRBJ2-1; TRBD2 matches at 8 bases. The CDR3 runs 14 residues. After removal of 5 bases from V and 9 bases from J, the junction contained 9 bases not matched to a gene. The germline CDR1 and CDR2 sequences are ENHRY and SYGVKD. CDR3 sequence: CAISMSGRLGEQFF. As DNA, the CDR3 is TGTGCCATCAGTATGAGCGGGAGACTAGGTGAGCAGTTCTTC.

The rearrangement joins TRBV28 to TRBJ2-1, with 9 bases identical to TRBD2. CDR3 size: 14 residues. Looked up from germline, CDR1 is MDHEN and CDR2 is SYDVKM. The V segment lost 3 bases and the J segment 7 bases; nucleotides outside the gene matches: 4. CDR3 sequence reads: CASSLEGLANEQFF. The CDR3, as DNA: TGTGCCAGCAGTTTGGAGGGACTAGCTAATGAGCAGTTCTTC.

This clonotype was found once. This chain links TRBV4-3 with TRBJ2-3; 7 bases agree with TRBD2. The CDR3 is made up of 17 amino acids. The J segment lost 0 bases and the V segment lost 0 bases, leaving 6 bases of the junction unmatched. CDR1 is LGHNA and CDR2 is YSLEER in the germline V gene. In DNA, the CDR3 is TGCGCCAGCAGCCAAGATCTTCCGGGAGGAAGCACAGATACGCAGTATTTT. It translates to CASSQDLPGGSTDTQYF.

This clonotype was seen a handful of times. This rearrangement joins TRBV29-1 to TRBJ2-7, with 7 bases fitting TRBD2. The trim removed 4 bases at V and 3 bases at J, leaving 6 bases unmatched. Germline V gene data show CDR1 as SQVTM and CDR2 as ANQGSEA. The CDR3 covers 13 residues. The DNA of the CDR3 is TGCAGCGTTGTTGCGGGAGCGGACTACGAGCAGTACTTC. Residues: CSVVAGADYEQYF.

This clonotype was counted only a few times. This chain connects TRBV27 to TRBJ1-1; D is unclear. The CDR3 covers 13 residues. Trimming stripped 5 bases from V and 6 bases from J, with 13 bases between. Germline assignment: CDR1 MNHEY and CDR2 SMNVEV (reference sequence). The CDR3 loop reads CASSPTGRPEAFF. The CDR3 DNA reads TGTGCCAGCAGTCCCACGGGCCGACCTGAAGCTTTCTTT.

V gene TRBV16 combines with J gene TRBJ1-2; 7 nucleotides agree with TRBD1. The junction had 7 bases not matched to a gene; V was cut back by 1 base and J by 5 bases. From germline, CDR1 is KGHSY and CDR2 FQNENV. The CDR3 has 15 residues. CDR3 loop: CASSQLGDRKYGYTF. CDR3 nucleotide sequence: TGTGCCAGCAGCCAATTGGGGGACAGAAAGTATGGCTACACCTTC.

J is TRBJ2-7 and V is TRBV28; 8 nucleotides agree with TRBD1. CDR1 is MDHEN, CDR2 SYDVKM, per germline. V was clipped by 4 bases and J by 3 bases; unmatched bases: 11. The length of the CDR3 is 16 residues. The CDR3 sequence: CASSSLISDRDYEQYF. CDR3 sequence (DNA): TGTGCCAGCAGTTCCCTCATCTCGGACAGGGACTACGAGCAGTACTTC. The full variable domain, completed using reference TRBV28 and TRBJ2-7, is DVKVTQSSRYLVKRTGEKVFLECVQDMDHENMFWYRQDPGLGLRLIYFSYDVKMKEKGDIPEGYSVSREKKERFSLILESASTNQTSMYLCASSSLISDRDYEQYFGPGTRLTVT.

This clonotype appeared a few times. V and J are TRBV6-1 and TRBJ2-3; the match to TRBD2 covers 7 bases. The CDR3 spans 14 residues. V shed 4 bases and J 2 bases; nucleotides not matched to a gene: 3. Germline V lookup: CDR1 MNHNS, CDR2 SASEGT. The CDR3 DNA sequence: TGTGCCAGCAGTGGGGGAGGGCCCACAGATACGCAGTATTTT. Protein product: CASSGGGPTDTQYF.

V is TRBV27 and J is TRBJ1-4, with D possibly being TRBD1 (5 bases). The CDR3 runs to 14 residues. CDR1 is MNHEY and CDR2 is SMNVEV in the germline V gene (reference sequence). With 4 bases removed from V and 11 bases from J, the gap between germline ends came to 17 bases. CDR3 sequence reads: CASSSASGGIKLFF. CDR3 in DNA: TGTGCCAGCAGTTCAGCATCCGGGGGGATCAAACTGTTTTTT.

This sequence joins TRBV27 and TRBJ2-1, with 9 bases that match TRBD2. The CDR3 runs 16 residues. V shed 7 bases, J shed 8 bases, and the junction held 15 bases outside the gene matches. Germline V gene data show CDR1 as MNHEY and CDR2 as SMNVEV (reference sequence). DNA for the CDR3: TGTGCCAGCAAATCGGTCCTAGCGGGGATAAACGATGAGCAGTTCTTC. Protein sequence: CASKSVLAGINDEQFF.

The table lists this clonotype with a few counts. The chain carries TRBV4-1 and TRBJ2-2, with 12 nucleotides matching TRBD2. Germline assignment: CDR1 MGHRA and CDR2 YSYEKL. The CDR3 extends over 21 amino acids. V lost 2 bases, J lost 0 bases, and 13 bases stayed unmatched. The CDR3 DNA reads as TGCGCCAGCAGCCAAAGAAGGTCACTAGCGGGAGGAGGAACGAACACCGGGGAGCTGTTTTTT. As protein: CASSQRRSLAGGGTNTGELFF.

This clonotype was observed a few times. The V call is TRBV28, the J call TRBJ2-1, with 7 nucleotides matching TRBD2. The CDR3 covers 15 residues. Germline V CDR1 and CDR2: MDHEN, SYDVKM. V gave up 3 bases and J gave up 7 bases; unmatched junction bases: 9. The CDR3 loop is CASSFPPQGGNEQFF. Here the CDR3 DNA reads TGTGCCAGCAGTTTCCCACCGCAGGGAGGGAATGAGCAGTTCTTC. The entire variable domain, with the rest obtained from reference TRBV28 and TRBJ2-1, is as follows: DVKVTQSSRYLVKRTGEKVFLECVQDMDHENMFWYRQDPGLGLRLIYFSYDVKMKEKGDIPEGYSVSREKKERFSLILESASTNQTSMYLCASSFPPQGGNEQFFGPGTRLTVL.

This clonotype was picked up a small number of times. CDR3 loop: CATSDPRTSGIDNEQFF. The CDR3 DNA reads TGTGCCACCAGTGACCCGCGGACTAGCGGGATAGACAATGAGCAGTTCTTC. The J gene is TRBJ2-1, the V gene TRBV24-1; TRBD2 agrees at 12 bases. With V trimmed by 4 bases and J by 5 bases, 8 bases remained unmatched. Germline assignment: CDR1 KGHDR and CDR2 SFDVKD. This CDR3 is built from 17 residues.

The chain is built from TRBV12-3 or TRBV12-4 and TRBJ2-7; 7 bases align to TRBD1. This CDR3 comprises 14 residues. V lost 0 bases to trimming and J lost 2 bases; unmatched junction nucleotides: 1. In DNA form, the CDR3 reads TGTGCCAGCAGTTTAGCTGGGACAGCCTACGAGCAGTACTTC. It translates to CASSLAGTAYEQYF.

The chain couples TRBV19 to TRBJ2-1; 10 positions agree with TRBD2. The junction had 6 bases not matched to a gene; V was cut back by 5 bases and J by 2 bases. From germline, CDR1 is LNHDA and CDR2 SQIVND (reference sequence). The length of the CDR3 is 16 residues. The CDR3 sequence is CASSVLAGRTYNEQFF. CDR3 coding DNA: TGTGCCAGTAGTGTACTAGCGGGACGCACCTACAATGAGCAGTTCTTC.

The rearrangement uses TRBV2 and TRBJ1-1, with D perhaps TRBD1 (6 bases). Trimming pared 8 bases from V and 4 bases from J, leaving 14 bases between. CDR3 length: 13 residues. Germline loops: CDR1 SNHLY, CDR2 FYNNEI. CDR3 in amino acids: CASHRGGLTEAFF. CDR3 nucleotides: TGTGCCAGCCATCGGGGGGGGCTCACTGAAGCTTTCTTT.